This T cell receptor (beta chain) originates from a study of response to subunit inactivated influenza vaccine. CDR3 size: 16 residues. Germline lookup yields CDR1 SGHTA and CDR2 FQGNSA. Trimming took 5 bases from V and 4 from J; bases not matched to a gene: 3. This clonotype was counted at least ten times. TCRdb processed the RT-PCR reads anew with MiXCR; each CDR3 protein has one entry. The sample carries fewer than 600,000 distinct CDR3 sequences, more than 7% recorded once. The sequence was collected from a man between 50 and 75 years old who received an inactivated influenza vaccine. The sample in question was PBMCs from blood, obtained less than 30 months after vaccination. The chain joins TRBV7-2 to TRBJ2-3; 16 bases are a match to TRBD2. CDR3 loop: CASSHGTSGRADTQYF. As DNA, the CDR3 is TGTGCCAGCAGCCACGGGACTAGCGGGAGGGCAGATACGCAGTATTTT.